This passage covers 19 T cell receptor beta chains from one sample sequenced in a study of OX40 agonist ivuxolimab in advanced cancers. Libraries were built with the immunoSEQ multiplex PCR assay. In its TCRdb copy, this immuneACCESS table keeps in-frame sequences only and misses some clones. Where compared with another copy, unresolved V genes explain less than half of these, and the others have no known cause. For this sample there are tens of thousands of clones; about 78% appear just once. The ten largest make up less than 25% of the sample. The input for sequencing was CD4+ or CD8+ T cells sorted from blood, taken in a trial of the OX40 agonist ivuxolimab. The receptors stem from an adult with an advanced solid tumor such as melanoma, head and neck, liver or kidney cancer.

This chain uses TRBV7-9 with TRBJ2-7; D gene ambiguous. Germline CDR1 and CDR2: SEHNR and FQNEAQ (reference sequence). The CDR3 runs to 13 residues. Trimming removed 3 bases from V and 5 bases from J, with 11 bases in between. CDR3 DNA: TGTGCCAGCAGCTTTTATAGTGGAGACGAGCAGTACTTC. As protein: CASSFYSGDEQYF.

The chain combines TRBV5-8 with TRBJ1-6, with a possible D match to TRBD1 (5 bases). Germline V CDR1 and CDR2: SGHTS, YDEGEE. V was shortened by 2 bases and J by 9 bases, with 15 bases between the two germline ends. The CDR3 length is 15 residues. The DNA for the CDR3 is TGTGCCAGCAGCTTCCAGGGTACGATAACTTCACCCCTCCACTTT. It is translated as CASSFQGTITSPLHF.

This clone was recorded a few times. The chain combines TRBV7-3 with TRBJ2-2; D remains unclear. This CDR3 comprises 14 residues. The germline V and J ends were trimmed by 1 base and 5 bases, with 8 bases remaining between them. Germline V lookup: CDR1 SGHTA, CDR2 FQGTGA. The CDR3 coding sequence is TGTGCCAGCAGCTTAAGTGTGGCGACCGGGGAGCTGTTTTTT. This sequence encodes CASSLSVATGELFF. Full variable domain (missing parts from reference TRBV7-3 and TRBJ2-2): GAGVSQTPSNKVTEKGKYVELRCDPISGHTALYWYRQSLGQGPEFLIYFQGTGAADDSGLPNDRFFAVRPEGSVSTLKIQRTERGDSAVYLCASSLSVATGELFFGEGSRLTVL.

The chain's CDR3 is CASSEVSDTQYF. For the CDR3, the DNA is TGTGCCAGCAGTGAAGTTTCAGATACGCAGTATTTT. The chain uses TRBV6-1 and TRBJ2-3, with D hard to call. Trimming pared 1 base from V and 4 bases from J, leaving 3 bases between. The CDR3 runs 12 residues. The germline V gene has CDR1 MNHNS and CDR2 SASEGT.

The CDR3 region is CASGPGSDQPQHF. In DNA form, the CDR3 reads TGTGCCAGCGGGCCCGGCTCAGATCAGCCCCAGCATTTT. The chain is built from TRBV5-4 and TRBJ1-5; D gene unclear. The CDR3 extends over 13 amino acids. The V gene's germline CDR1 is SGHNT and CDR2 YYREEE (reference sequence). V shed 7 bases and J shed 5 bases, with 13 bases lying between them.

The chain couples TRBV7-2 to TRBJ2-5; D may be TRBD1 (5 bases). V was cut by 7 bases and J by 0 bases, with 6 bases left in between. This CDR3 has 12 residues. CDR1 is SGHTA, CDR2 FQGNSA, per germline. For the CDR3, the DNA is TGTGCCAGCACAGGGTACCAAGAGACCCAGTACTTC. Protein product: CASTGYQETQYF.

The genes are TRBV7-3 and TRBJ2-2, with 9 bases that match TRBD1. The germline gives CDR1 SGHTA, CDR2 FQGTGA. The ends lost 1 base at V and 8 bases at J; junction bases unmatched: 14. The CDR3 has 18 residues. The CDR3 DNA reads as TGTGCCAGCAGCTTAAACCGCGCGGGACAGGGTTTAGCTGGGGAGCTGTTTTTT. Amino acid sequence: CASSLNRAGQGLAGELFF.

V and J are TRBV5-1 and TRBJ1-1; the match to TRBD1 covers 7 bases. The V gene end was trimmed by 3 bases and the J gene end by 3 bases; junction bases not matched to a gene: 8. This CDR3 has 15 amino acids. Germline loops: CDR1 SGHRS, CDR2 YFSETQ. As DNA, the CDR3 is TGCGCCAGCAGCTCATTGAATACAGGGGACACTGAAGCTTTCTTT. It yields the protein CASSSLNTGDTEAFF.

This clone was counted a single time. J is TRBJ1-1 and V is TRBV5-1, with 12 nucleotides matching TRBD1. The germline V gene encodes CDR1 SGHRS and CDR2 YFSETQ. V dropped 7 bases and J dropped 0; count of bases not matched to a gene: 4. The CDR3 sequence is 15 residues long. CDR3 nucleotide sequence: TGCGCCAGCGGGACAGGGGGCACTTTGAACACTGAAGCTTTCTTT. It is translated as CASGTGGTLNTEAFF.

V usage is TRBV7-3 and J usage is TRBJ2-1, with D maybe TRBD2 (7 bases). Germline CDR1 and CDR2: SGHTA and FQGTGA. The V and J ends lost 5 bases and 10 bases respectively, with 18 bases between them. The CDR3 sequence is 14 residues long. The CDR3 reads CASSQRGADSEQFF. The DNA for the CDR3 is TGTGCCAGCAGCCAACGGGGGGCCGATAGCGAGCAGTTCTTC.

The chain links TRBV2 to TRBJ2-6; D unclear. Germline V gives CDR1 SNHLY, CDR2 FYNNEI. Deletions cut 10 bases from V and 0 bases from J, with 10 bases between. The CDR3 has 14 amino acids. This CDR3 is CATTPSSGANVLTF. DNA for the CDR3: TGTGCCACCACCCCGAGCTCTGGGGCCAACGTCCTGACTTTC. The whole variable domain, filled in from reference TRBV2 and TRBJ2-6, reads EPEVTQTPSHQVTQMGQEVILRCVPISNHLYFYWYRQILGQKVEFLVSFYNNEISEKSEIFDDQFSVERPDGSNFTLKIRSTKLEDSAMYFCATTPSSGANVLTFGAGSRLTVL.

CDR3 DNA: TGTGCTAGTGGTTCTAGCGGAGAGACCCAGTACTTC. Its translation: CASGSSGETQYF. The rearrangement uses TRBV12-5 and TRBJ2-5, with 7 bases aligning to TRBD2. Per germline, CDR1 LGHNT and CDR2 FRNRAP. The CDR3 contains 12 residues. Trimming removed 4 bases from V and 4 bases from J; junction bases left unmatched: 0.

The sample holds a few counts of this clone. This chain uses TRBV5-1 with TRBJ2-7, with 9 bases lining up with TRBD1. The CDR3 length is 15 residues. Per the germline V gene, CDR1 is SGHRS and CDR2 is YFSETQ. V trimming: 2 bases; J trimming: 3 bases; junction bases outside the gene matches: 6. CDR3 DNA sequence: TGCGCCAGCAGCTTTCTGGGACAGGGAAACTACGAGCAGTACTTC. Translated: CASSFLGQGNYEQYF.

In this sample, this clone turned up a few times. The J gene is TRBJ2-1, the V gene TRBV6-5; 8 bases fit TRBD1. CDR3 length equals 15 residues. Germline V gives CDR1 MNHEY, CDR2 SVGAGI. Unmatched junction bases numbered 6, after V lost 6 bases and J lost 2 bases. CDR3 bases: TGTGCCAGCAGACAAACAGGGGGTCCCTACAATGAGCAGTTCTTC. Translation: CASRQTGGPYNEQFF.

The CDR3 coding sequence is TGTGCCAGCAGCTCGGAGGGCGTTTGGGAAAAACTGTTTTTT. It encodes CASSSEGVWEKLFF. The V and J genes are TRBV6-1 and TRBJ1-4; D unresolved. Germline V gene sequence: CDR1 MNHNS, CDR2 SASEGT. Trimming stripped 6 bases from V and 8 bases from J, with 16 bases between. There are 14 residues in the CDR3.

J is TRBJ1-4 and V is TRBV10-3; D is unclear. Trimming took 0 bases from V and 0 from J, leaving 8 bases between them. This CDR3 has 16 residues. CDR1 and CDR2 (germline): ENHRY, SYGVKD. The CDR3 DNA reads as TGTGCCATCAGTGAGTCGGGGAGTTCAACTAATGAAAAACTGTTTTTT. Translated: CAISESGSSTNEKLFF.

J is TRBJ1-5 and V is TRBV19; 7 bases are shared with TRBD1. The J call may be incorrect, as the DNA end agrees better with TRBJ2-3. The CDR3 consists of 21 residues. Germline values: CDR1 LNHDA, CDR2 SQIVND (reference sequence). The CDR3 sequence: CASSIGDSSGFLDMNNQPQYF. CDR3 DNA sequence: TGTGCCAGTAGTATCGGGGACAGCAGCGGTTTCTTGGATATGAACAATCAGCCCCAGTATTTT.

This clone was detected once. The genes are TRBV29-1 and TRBJ2-7, with D hard to call. The CDR3 covers 13 residues. V dropped 3 bases and J dropped 5 bases, with 14 bases sitting between them. The germline V gene has CDR1 SQVTM and CDR2 ANQGSEA. In DNA form, the CDR3 reads TGCAGCGTTGAGCGCGGTGGTAGGAACGAGCAGTACTTC. Its translation is CSVERGGRNEQYF.

This sequence joins TRBV5-4 and TRBJ1-6, with a tentative D call TRBD1 (5 bases). Trimming took off 4 bases at V and 0 bases at J, with 8 bases between the two ends. Germline lookup yields CDR1 SGHNT and CDR2 YYREEE (reference sequence). The CDR3 has 15 residues. As DNA, the CDR3 is TGTGCCAGCAGCGTCGACAGCTCCTATAATTCACCCCTCCACTTT. Translating it yields CASSVDSSYNSPLHF.